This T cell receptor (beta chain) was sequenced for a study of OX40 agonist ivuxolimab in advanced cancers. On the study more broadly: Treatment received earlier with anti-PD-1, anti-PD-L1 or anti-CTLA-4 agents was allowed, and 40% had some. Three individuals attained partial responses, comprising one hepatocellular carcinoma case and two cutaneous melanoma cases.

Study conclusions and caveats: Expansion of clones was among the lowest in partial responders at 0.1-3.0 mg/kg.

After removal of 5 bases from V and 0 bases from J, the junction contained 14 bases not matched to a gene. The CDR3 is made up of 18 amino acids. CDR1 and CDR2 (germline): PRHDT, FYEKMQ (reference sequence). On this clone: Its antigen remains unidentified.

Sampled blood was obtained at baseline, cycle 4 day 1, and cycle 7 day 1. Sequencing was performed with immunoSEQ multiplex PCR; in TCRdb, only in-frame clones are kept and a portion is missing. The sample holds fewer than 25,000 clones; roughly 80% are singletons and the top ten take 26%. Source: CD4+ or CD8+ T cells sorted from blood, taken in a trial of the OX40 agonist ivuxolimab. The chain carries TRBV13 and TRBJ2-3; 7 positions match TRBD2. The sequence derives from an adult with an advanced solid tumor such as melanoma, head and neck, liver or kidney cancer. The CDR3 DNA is TGTGCCAGCAGCACGGAATTGCCTAGCGGAGCCAGCACAGATACGCAGTATTTT. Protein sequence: CASSTELPSGASTDTQYF.